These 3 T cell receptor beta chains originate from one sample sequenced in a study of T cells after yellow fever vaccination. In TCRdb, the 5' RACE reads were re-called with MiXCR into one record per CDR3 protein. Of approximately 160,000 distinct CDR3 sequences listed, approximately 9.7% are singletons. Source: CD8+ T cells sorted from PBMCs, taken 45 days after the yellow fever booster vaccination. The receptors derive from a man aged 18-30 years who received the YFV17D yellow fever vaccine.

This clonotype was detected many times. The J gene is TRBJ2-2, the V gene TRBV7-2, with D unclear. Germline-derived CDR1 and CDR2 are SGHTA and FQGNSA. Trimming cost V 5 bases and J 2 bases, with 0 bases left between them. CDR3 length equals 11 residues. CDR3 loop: CASSNTGELFF. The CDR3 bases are TGTGCCAGCAGCAACACCGGGGAGCTGTTTTTT.

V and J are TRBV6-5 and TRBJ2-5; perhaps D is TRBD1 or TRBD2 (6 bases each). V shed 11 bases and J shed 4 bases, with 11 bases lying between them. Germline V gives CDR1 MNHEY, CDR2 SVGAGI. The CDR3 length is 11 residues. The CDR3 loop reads CAPRGGETQYF. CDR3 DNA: TGTGCCCCCAGGGGAGGAGAGACCCAGTACTTC.

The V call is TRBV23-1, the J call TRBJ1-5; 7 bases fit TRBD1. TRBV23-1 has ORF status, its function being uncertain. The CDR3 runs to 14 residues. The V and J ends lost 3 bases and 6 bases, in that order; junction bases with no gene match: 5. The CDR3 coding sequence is TGCGCCAGCAGTCACAGGGGGATGACTCAGCCCCAGCATTTT. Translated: CASSHRGMTQPQHF.